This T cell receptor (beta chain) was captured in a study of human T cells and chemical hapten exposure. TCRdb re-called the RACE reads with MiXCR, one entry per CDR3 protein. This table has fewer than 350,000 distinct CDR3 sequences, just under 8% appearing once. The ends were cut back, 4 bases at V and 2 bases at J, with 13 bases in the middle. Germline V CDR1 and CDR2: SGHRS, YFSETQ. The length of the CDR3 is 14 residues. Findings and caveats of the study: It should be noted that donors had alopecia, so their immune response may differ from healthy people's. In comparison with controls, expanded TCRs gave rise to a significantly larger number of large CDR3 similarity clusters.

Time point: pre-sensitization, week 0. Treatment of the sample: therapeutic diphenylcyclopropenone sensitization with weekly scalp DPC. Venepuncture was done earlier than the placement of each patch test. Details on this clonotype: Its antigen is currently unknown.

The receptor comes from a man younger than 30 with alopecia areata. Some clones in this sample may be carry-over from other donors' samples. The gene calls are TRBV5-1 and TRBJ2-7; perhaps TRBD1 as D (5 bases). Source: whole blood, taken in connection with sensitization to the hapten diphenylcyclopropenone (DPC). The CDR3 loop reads CASSLDSVPYEQYF. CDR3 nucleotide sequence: TGCGCCAGCAGCCTTGACAGCGTTCCCTACGAGCAGTACTTC. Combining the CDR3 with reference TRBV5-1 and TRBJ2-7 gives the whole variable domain KAGVTQTPRYLIKTRGQQVTLSCSPISGHRSVSWYQQTPGQGLQFLFEYFSETQRNKGNFPGRFSGRQFSNSRSEMNVSTLELGDSALYLCASSLDSVPYEQYFGPGTRLTVT.